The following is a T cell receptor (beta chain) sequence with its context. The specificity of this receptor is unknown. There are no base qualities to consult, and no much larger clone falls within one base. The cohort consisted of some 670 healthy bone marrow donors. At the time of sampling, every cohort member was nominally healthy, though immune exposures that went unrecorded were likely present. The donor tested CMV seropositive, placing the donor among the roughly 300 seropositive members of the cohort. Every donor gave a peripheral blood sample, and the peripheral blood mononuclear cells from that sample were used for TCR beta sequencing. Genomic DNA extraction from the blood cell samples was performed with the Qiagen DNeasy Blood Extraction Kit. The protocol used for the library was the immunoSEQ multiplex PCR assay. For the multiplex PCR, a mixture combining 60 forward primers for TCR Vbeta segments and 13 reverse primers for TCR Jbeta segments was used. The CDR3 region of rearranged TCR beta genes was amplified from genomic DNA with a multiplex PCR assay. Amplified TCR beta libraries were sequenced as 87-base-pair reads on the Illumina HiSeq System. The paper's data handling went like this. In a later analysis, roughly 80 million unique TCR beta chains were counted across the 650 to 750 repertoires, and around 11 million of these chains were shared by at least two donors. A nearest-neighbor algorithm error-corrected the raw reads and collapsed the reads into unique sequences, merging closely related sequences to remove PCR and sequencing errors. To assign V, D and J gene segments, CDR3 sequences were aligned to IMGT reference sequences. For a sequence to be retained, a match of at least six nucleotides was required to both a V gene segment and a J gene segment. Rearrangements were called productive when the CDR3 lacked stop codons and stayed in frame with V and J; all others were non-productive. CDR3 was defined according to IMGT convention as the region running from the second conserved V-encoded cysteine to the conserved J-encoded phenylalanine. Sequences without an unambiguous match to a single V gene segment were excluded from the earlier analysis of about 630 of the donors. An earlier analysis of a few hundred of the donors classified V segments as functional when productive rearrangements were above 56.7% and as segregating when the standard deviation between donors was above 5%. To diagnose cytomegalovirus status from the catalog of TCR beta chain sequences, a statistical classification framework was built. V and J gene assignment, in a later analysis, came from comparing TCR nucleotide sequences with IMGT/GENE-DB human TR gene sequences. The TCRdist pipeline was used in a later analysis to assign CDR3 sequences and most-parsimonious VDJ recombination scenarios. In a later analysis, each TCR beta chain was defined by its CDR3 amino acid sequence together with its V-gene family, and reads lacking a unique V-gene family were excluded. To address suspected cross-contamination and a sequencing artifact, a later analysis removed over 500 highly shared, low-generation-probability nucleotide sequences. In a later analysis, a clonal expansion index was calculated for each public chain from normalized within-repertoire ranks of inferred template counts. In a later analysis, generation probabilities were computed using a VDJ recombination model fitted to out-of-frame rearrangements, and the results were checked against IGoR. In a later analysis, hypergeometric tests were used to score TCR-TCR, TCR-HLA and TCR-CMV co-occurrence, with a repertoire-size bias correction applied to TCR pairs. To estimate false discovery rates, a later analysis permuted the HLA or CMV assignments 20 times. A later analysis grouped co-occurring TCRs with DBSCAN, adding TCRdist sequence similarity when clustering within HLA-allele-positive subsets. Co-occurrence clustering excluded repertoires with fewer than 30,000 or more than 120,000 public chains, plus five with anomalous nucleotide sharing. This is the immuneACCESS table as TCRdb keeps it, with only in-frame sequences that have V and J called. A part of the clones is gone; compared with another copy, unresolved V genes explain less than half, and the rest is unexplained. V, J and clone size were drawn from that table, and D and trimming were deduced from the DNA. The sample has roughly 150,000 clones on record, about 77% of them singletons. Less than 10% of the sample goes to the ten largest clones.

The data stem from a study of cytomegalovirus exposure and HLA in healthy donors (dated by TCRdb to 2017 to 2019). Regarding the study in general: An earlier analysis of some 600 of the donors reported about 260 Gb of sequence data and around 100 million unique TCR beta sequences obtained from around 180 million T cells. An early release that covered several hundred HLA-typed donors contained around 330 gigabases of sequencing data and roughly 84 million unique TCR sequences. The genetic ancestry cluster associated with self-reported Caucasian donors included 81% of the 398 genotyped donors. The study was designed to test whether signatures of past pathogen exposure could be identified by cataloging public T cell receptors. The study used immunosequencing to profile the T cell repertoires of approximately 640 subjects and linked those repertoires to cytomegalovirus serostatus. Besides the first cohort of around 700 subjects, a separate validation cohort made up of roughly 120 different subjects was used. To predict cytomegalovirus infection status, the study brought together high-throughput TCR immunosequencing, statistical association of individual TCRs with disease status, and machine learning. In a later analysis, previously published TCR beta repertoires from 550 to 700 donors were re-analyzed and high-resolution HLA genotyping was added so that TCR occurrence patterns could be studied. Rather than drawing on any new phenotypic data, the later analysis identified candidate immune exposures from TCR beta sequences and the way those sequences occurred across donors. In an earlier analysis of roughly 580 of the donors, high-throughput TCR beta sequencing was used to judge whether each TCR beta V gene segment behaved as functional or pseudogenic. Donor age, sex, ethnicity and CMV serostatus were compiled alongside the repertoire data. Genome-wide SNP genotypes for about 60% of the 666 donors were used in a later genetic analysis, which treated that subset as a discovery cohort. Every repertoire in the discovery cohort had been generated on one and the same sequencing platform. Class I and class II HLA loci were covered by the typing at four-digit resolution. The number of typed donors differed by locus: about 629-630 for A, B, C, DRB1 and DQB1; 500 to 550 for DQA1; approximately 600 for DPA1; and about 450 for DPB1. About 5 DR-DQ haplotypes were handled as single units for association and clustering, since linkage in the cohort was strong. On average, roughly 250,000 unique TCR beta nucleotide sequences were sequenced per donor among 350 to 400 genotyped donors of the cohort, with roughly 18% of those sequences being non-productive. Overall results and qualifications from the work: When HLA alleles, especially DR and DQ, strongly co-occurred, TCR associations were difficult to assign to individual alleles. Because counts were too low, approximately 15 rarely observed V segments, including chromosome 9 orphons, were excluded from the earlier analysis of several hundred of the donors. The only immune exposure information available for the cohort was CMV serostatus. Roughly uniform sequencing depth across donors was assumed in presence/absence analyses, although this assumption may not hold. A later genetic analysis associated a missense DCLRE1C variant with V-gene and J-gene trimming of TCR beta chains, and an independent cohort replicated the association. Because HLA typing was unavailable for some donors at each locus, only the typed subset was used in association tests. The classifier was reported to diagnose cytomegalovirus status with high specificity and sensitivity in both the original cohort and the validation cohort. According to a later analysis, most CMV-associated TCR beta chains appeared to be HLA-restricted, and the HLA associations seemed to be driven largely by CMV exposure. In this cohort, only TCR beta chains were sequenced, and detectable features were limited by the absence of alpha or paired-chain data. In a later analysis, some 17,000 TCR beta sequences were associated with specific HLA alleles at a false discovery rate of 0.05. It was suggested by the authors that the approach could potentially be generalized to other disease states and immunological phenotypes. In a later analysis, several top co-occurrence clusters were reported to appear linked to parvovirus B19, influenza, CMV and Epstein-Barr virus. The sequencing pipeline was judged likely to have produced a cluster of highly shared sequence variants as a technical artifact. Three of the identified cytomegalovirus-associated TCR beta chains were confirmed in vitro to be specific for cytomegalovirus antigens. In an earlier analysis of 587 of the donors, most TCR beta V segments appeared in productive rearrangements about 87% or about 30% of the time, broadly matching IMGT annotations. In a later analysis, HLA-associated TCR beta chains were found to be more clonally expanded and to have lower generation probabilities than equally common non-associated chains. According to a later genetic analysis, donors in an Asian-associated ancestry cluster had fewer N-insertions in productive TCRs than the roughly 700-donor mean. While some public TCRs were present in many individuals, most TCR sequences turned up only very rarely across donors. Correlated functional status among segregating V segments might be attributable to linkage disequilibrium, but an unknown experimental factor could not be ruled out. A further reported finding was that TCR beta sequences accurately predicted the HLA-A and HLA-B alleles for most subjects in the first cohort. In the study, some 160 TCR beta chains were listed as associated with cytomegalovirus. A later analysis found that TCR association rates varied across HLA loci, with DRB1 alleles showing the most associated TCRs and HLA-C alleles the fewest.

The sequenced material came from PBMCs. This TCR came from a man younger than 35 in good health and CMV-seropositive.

CDR3 protein: CASSPGTVNEQFF. The DNA is as follows: TGTGCCAGCAGCCCCGGGACAGTCAATGAGCAGTTCTTC. The rearrangement combines TRBV5-6 with TRBJ2-1; the junction holds 7 bases that match TRBD1. The cysteine opens and the phenylalanine closes a CDR3 of 13 amino acids. The kept DNA is CDR3 alone, 39 bases in frame from the first base. Germline trimming amounts to 4 bases on V and 6 bases on J, with 4 as the count of junction bases outside the gene matches. CDR1 and CDR2 are drawn from the germline V gene: SGHDT, YYEEEE.